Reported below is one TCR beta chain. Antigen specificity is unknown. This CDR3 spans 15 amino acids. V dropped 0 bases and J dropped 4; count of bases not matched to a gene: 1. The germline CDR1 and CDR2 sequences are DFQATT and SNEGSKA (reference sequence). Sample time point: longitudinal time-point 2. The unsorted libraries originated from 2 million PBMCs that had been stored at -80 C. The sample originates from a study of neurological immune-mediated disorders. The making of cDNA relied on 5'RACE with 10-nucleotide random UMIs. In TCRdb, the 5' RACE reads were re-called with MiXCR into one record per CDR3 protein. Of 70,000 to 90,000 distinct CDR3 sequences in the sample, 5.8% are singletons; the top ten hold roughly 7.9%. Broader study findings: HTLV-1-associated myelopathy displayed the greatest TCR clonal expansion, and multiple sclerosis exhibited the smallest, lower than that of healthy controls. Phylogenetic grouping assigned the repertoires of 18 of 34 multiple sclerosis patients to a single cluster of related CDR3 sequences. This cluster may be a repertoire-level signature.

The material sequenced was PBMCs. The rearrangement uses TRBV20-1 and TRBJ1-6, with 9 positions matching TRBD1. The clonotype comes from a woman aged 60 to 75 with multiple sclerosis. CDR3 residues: CSARDGQGYNSPLHF. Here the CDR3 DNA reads TGCAGTGCTAGAGATGGACAGGGGTATAATTCACCCCTCCACTTT.